Included here is one T cell receptor (beta chain) sequence, with context. Its antigen is not identified. The sample's treatment: approximately 10-day PBMC culture with coronavirus spike peptide pools or control peptides (ViraFEST assay). Pre-COVID-19 pandemic sampling (2011-2018) yielded the unexposed donor's CD4+ T cells. The Oncomine TCR Beta short-read assay sequenced DNA from cultured CD4+ T cells. Cultures of CD4+ T cells served as the source for extracting genomic DNA. TCRdb fed the PCR reads into MiXCR, producing one record per CDR3 protein. The sample has roughly 7,300 distinct CDR3 sequences; about 45% are singletons. The data derive from a study of vaccination and CD4 T cells after COVID-19. About the study: Between diagnosis and the drawing of post-COVID samples lay a median roughly 91 days (range 35 to 161).

Broader study findings: The authors identified 304 of 307 vaccine-specific clones in convalescent patients as spike mono-reactive.

Germline V CDR1 and CDR2: SGHDT, YYEEEE. The CDR3 is made up of 15 amino acids. V was pared by 4 bases and J by 3 bases, with 14 bases between. The rearrangement joins TRBV5-6 to TRBJ1-5; possibly TRBD1 for D (5 bases). This receptor was obtained from a human donor in good health. Sequenced sample: CD4+ T cells from blood, cultured in vitro. The CDR3: CASSLQAGPNQPQHF. CDR3 in DNA: TGTGCCAGCAGCCTTCAAGCAGGGCCCAATCAGCCCCAGCATTTT.